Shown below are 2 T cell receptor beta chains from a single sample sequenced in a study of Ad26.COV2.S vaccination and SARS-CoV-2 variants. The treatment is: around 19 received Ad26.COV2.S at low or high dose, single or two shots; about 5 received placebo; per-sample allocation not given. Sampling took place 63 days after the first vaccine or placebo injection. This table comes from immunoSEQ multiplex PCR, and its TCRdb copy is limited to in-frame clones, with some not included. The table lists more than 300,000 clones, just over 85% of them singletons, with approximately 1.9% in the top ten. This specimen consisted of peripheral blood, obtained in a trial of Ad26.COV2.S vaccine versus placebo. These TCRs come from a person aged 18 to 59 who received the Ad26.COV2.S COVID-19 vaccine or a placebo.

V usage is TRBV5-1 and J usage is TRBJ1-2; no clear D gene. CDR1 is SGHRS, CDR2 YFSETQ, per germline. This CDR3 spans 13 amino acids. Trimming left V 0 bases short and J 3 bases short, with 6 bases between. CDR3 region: CASSLASDYGYTF. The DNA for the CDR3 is TGCGCCAGCAGCTTGGCCTCAGACTATGGCTACACCTTC.

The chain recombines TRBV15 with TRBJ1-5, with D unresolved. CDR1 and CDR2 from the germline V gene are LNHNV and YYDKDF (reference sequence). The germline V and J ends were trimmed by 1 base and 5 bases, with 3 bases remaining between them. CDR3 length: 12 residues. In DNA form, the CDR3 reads TGTGCCACCAGCAGAGGTTATCAGCCCCAGCATTTT. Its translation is CATSRGYQPQHF. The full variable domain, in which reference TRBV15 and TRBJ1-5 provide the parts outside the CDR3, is DAMVIQNPRYQVTQFGKPVTLSCSQTLNHNVMYWYQQKSSQAPKLLFHYYDKDFNNEADTPDNFQSRRPNTSFCFLDIRSPGLGDTAMYLCATSRGYQPQHFGDGTRLSIL.